This T cell receptor (beta chain) was captured in a study of T-cell reconstitution after alpha-beta-depleted transplantation in children. Unique molecular identifiers were used in preparing the TCRbeta library. TCRdb reprocessed the PCR reads via MiXCR and lists one record per CDR3 protein. The profile shows about 90,000 distinct CDR3 sequences, roughly 8% of them singletons. This clonotype was picked up many times. The specimen was PBMCs from the stem cell graft donor, collected from the stem cell graft. The sequence was obtained from a human donor who donated a stem cell graft to a child with congenital amegakaryocytic thrombocytopenia.

The DNA of the CDR3 is TGTGCCAGCAGCACCTCCCTCGGAGAGTTCTTC. It is translated as CASSTSLGEFF. The chain carries TRBV7-9 and TRBJ2-1; no definite D call. V was pared by 5 bases and J by 14 bases, with 13 bases between. Germline CDR1 reads SEHNR; CDR2 reads FQNEAQ (reference sequence). The CDR3 runs to 11 residues.